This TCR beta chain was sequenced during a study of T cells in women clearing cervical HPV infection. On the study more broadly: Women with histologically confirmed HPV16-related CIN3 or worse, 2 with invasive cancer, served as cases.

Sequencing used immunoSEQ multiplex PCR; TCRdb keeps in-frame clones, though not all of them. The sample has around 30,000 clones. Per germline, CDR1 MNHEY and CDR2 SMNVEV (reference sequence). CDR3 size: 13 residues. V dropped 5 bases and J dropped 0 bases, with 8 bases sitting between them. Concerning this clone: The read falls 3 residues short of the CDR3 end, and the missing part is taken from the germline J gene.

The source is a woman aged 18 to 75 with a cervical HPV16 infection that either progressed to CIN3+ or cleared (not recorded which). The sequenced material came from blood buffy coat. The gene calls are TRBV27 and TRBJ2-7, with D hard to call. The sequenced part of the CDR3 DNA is TGTGCCAGCAGTCCACAGAGCTCCTACGAG. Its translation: CASSPQSSYE. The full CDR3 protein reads CASSPQSSYEQYF.